Each of the 10 T cell receptor beta chains below was sequenced from the same sample in a study of T cell repertoires in cytomegalovirus infection. MiXCR, run by TCRdb on the reads, gives a single entry per CDR3 protein. Of 300,000 to 400,000 distinct CDR3 sequences listed, 15% to 20% are singletons. The sequenced sample consisted of PBMCs. The receptors derive from a human donor in good health (CMV status not recorded). Some clones in this sample may be carry-over from other donors' samples.

This clonotype has more than one count but fewer than ten. The chain uses TRBV7-9 and TRBJ2-1, with 7 bases identical to TRBD1. The CDR3 loop spans 15 amino acids. The V and J ends lost 5 bases and 5 bases, in that order; junction bases with no gene match: 9. CDR1 is SEHNR and CDR2 is FQNEAQ in the germline V gene (reference sequence). CDR3 coding DNA: TGTGCCAGCAGCGTCCGAAGGACAGGAAACAATGAGCAGTTCTTC. Translated: CASSVRRTGNNEQFF. Together with reference TRBV7-9 and TRBJ2-1, the CDR3 gives the full variable domain: DTGVSQNPRHKITKRGQNVTFRCDPISEHNRLYWYRQTLGQGPEFLTYFQNEAQLEKSRLLSDRFSAERPKGSFSTLEIQRTEQGDSAMYLCASSVRRTGNNEQFFGPGTRLTVL.

This clonotype was recorded at least ten times. V is TRBV7-8 and J is TRBJ2-7; the D gene is possibly TRBD2 (5 bases). V lost 5 bases and J lost 4, with 12 bases in between. The CDR3 runs 13 residues. Germline CDR1 and CDR2: SGHVS and FQNEAQ. The CDR3 nucleotides are TGTGCCAGCAGCCACCGAGGGAGTTACGAGCAGTACTTC. Amino acids: CASSHRGSYEQYF.

This clonotype was observed a few times. V is TRBV29-1 and J is TRBJ2-3, with D perhaps matching TRBD1 (6 bases). V shed 7 bases and J shed 6 bases, with 11 bases lying between them. The germline V gene has CDR1 SQVTM and CDR2 ANQGSEA. The CDR3 runs 11 residues. The CDR3 bases are TGCAGCGCCACAAGGGGGGATACGCAGTATTTT. This translates into CSATRGDTQYF.

The rearrangement joins TRBV19 to TRBJ1-5; possible D gene TRBD1, 5 bases. The CDR3 extends over 15 amino acids. Germline V CDR1 and CDR2: LNHDA, SQIVND (reference sequence). Trimming took 5 bases from V and 6 from J, leaving 17 bases between them. The CDR3 region has the DNA TGTGCCAGTAGTCCGACAGATTCGAACCGTCAGCCCCAGCATTTT. This gives the protein CASSPTDSNRQPQHF.

This clonotype was counted only a few times. J is TRBJ1-2 and V is TRBV10-3; 11 bases match TRBD1. Per the germline V gene, CDR1 is ENHRY and CDR2 is SYGVKD. The CDR3 is 13 amino acids. The trim removed 6 bases at V and 6 bases at J, leaving 3 bases unmatched. CDR3 in amino acids: CAISGTGGDGYTF. For the CDR3, the DNA is TGTGCCATCAGCGGGACAGGGGGAGATGGCTACACCTTC.

The chain carries TRBV10-3 and TRBJ2-1; no definite D call. Germline V gene lookup returns CDR1 ENHRY and CDR2 SYGVKD. The CDR3 has 13 amino acids. Trimming pared 2 bases from V and 4 bases from J, leaving 6 bases between. CDR3 protein: CAISEDLYNEQFF. The DNA of the CDR3 is TGTGCCATCAGTGAGGATCTGTACAATGAGCAGTTCTTC.

The chain recombines TRBV4-1 with TRBJ2-2, with TRBD1 matching over 8 bases. V lost 3 bases and J lost 5; bases outside the gene matches: 5. This CDR3 comprises 15 residues. The germline gives CDR1 MGHRA, CDR2 YSYEKL. The CDR3 is CASSHRGQGTGELFF. CDR3 nucleotides: TGCGCCAGCAGCCACAGGGGGCAGGGGACCGGGGAGCTGTTTTTT.

This clonotype has more than one count but fewer than ten. This sequence joins TRBV7-2 and TRBJ2-5, with 8 bases matching TRBD1. In germline, CDR1 is SGHTA, CDR2 FQGNSA. The CDR3 extends over 15 amino acids. The V gene end was trimmed by 5 bases and the J gene end by 2 bases; junction bases not matched to a gene: 7. CDR3 residues: CASSPPGGRQETQYF. CDR3 nucleotides: TGTGCCAGCAGCCCTCCAGGGGGCAGACAAGAGACCCAGTACTTC.

Comment on this clonotype: It may be a read error: a sequence one base away is much more abundant. The chain recombines TRBV7-6 with TRBJ1-6; D is possibly TRBD1 (6 bases). Germline V gives CDR1 SGHVS, CDR2 FNYEAQ. The CDR3 has 15 amino acids. V dropped 5 bases and J dropped 5 bases, with 13 bases sitting between them. The CDR3 coding sequence is TGTGCCAGCAGCGCCGACAGGTTAGATAATTCACCCCTCCACTTT. Translation: CASSADRLDNSPLHF. The whole variable domain, filled in from reference TRBV7-6 and TRBJ1-6, reads GAGVSQSPRYKVTKRGQDVALRCDPISGHVSLYWYRQALGQGPEFLTYFNYEAQQDKSGLPNDRFSAERPEGSISTLTIQRTEQRDSAMYRCASSADRLDNSPLHFGNGTRLTVT.

This clonotype was detected a few times. The chain combines TRBV7-9 with TRBJ1-4, with D maybe TRBD1 (6 bases). From germline, CDR1 is SEHNR and CDR2 FQNEAQ (reference sequence). V shed 1 base and J shed 2 bases, with 17 bases lying between them. The CDR3 spans 18 residues. CDR3 nucleotides: TGTGCCAGCAGCTTAGGCCAGGGGATCGATTCGACTAATGAAAAACTGTTTTTT. Translating it yields CASSLGQGIDSTNEKLFF.